One sample yielded the 22 T cell receptor beta chains listed below, sequenced in a study of cytomegalovirus exposure and HLA in healthy donors. PCR used 60 Vbeta primers and 13 Jbeta primers. Assay used: immunoSEQ multiplex PCR; TCRdb lists only in-frame clones, some missing. Of about 170,000 clones detected, 65% to 85% appear once; the ten largest clones hold 4.5% to 5.5%. Source material: PBMCs. The receptors were sampled from a woman aged 45-65 years in good health and CMV-seropositive.

The chain is built from TRBV25-1 and TRBJ2-3, with TRBD1 as a possible D gene (5 bases). This CDR3 has 18 residues. Per germline, CDR1 MGHDK and CDR2 SYGVNS. V was cut by 5 bases and J by 0 bases, with 21 bases left in between. CDR3 DNA: TGTGCCAGCAGTAGAAGGCAGGGCCGTTTAACTAGCACAGATACGCAGTATTTT. Its protein product is CASSRRQGRLTSTDTQYF.

On this clone: Only one base separates this from a far larger clonotype, so it likely reflects a read error. The V call is TRBV6-4, the J call TRBJ2-3; TRBD2 aligns across 7 bases. J gave up 4 bases and V 3 bases, and 7 bases lay outside the gene matches. Germline-derived CDR1 and CDR2 are MRHNA and SNTAGT. The CDR3 is made up of 15 amino acids. DNA for the CDR3: TGTGCCAGCAGTGAGAGGGCTAGCGGACCAGATACGCAGTATTTT. The encoded protein is CASSERASGPDTQYF.

The chain links TRBV11-2 to TRBJ2-1; D remains ambiguous. The CDR3 runs 11 residues. Germline assignment: CDR1 SGHAT and CDR2 FQNNGV. Trimming shortened V by 1 base and J by 9 bases, and 4 bases separated the two germline ends. The CDR3 protein is CASSLGSEQFF. CDR3 in DNA: TGTGCCAGCAGCTTAGGTAGTGAGCAGTTCTTC.

This chain connects TRBV5-1 to TRBJ2-7; the D gene is possibly TRBD2 (5 bases). The germline V gene encodes CDR1 SGHRS and CDR2 YFSETQ. This CDR3 is built from 13 residues. The ends were cut back, 4 bases at V and 6 bases at J, with 14 bases in the middle. DNA for the CDR3: TGCGCCAGCAGCCTAGCAAGACCCCTCGAGCAGTACTTC. It yields the protein CASSLARPLEQYF.

J is TRBJ2-7 and V is TRBV28, with D possibly matching TRBD1 (6 bases). The CDR3 covers 13 residues. The V end was cut by 5 bases, the J end by 3 bases, with 11 bases between. Germline CDR1 and CDR2: MDHEN and SYDVKM. Written as DNA, the CDR3 is TGTGCCAGCAGTATCCGGGACAACTACGAGCAGTACTTC. This encodes CASSIRDNYEQYF.

The chain has TRBV28 and TRBJ1-5, with a weak D call TRBD1 (5 bases). CDR3 length: 14 amino acids. V gave up 6 bases and J gave up 0 bases, with 9 bases separating them. The germline CDR1 and CDR2 sequences are MDHEN and SYDVKM. The CDR3 DNA reads as TGTGCCAGCAGACACAGGAATAGCAATCAGCCCCAGCATTTT. Protein product: CASRHRNSNQPQHF.

There are a few counts of this clone. The CDR3 protein is CSARPPYEQYF. The CDR3 region has the DNA TGCAGTGCTAGACCCCCATACGAGCAGTACTTC. The genes are TRBV20-1 and TRBJ2-7; unclear D gene. The CDR3 is 11 amino acids. CDR1 is DFQATT and CDR2 is SNEGSKA in the germline V gene (reference sequence). The V and J ends lost 2 bases and 4 bases respectively, with 6 bases between them.

This sequence joins TRBV9 and TRBJ2-5; TRBD2 is a possible D gene (6 bases). The germline V gene has CDR1 SGDLS and CDR2 YYNGEE. CDR3 length: 18 amino acids. V shed 0 bases and J shed 5 bases, with 23 bases lying between them. In DNA, the CDR3 is TGTGCCAGCAGCGTAGGGGGGTCTAGCGTGCGAGGTTCCGAGACCCAGTACTTC. This encodes CASSVGGSSVRGSETQYF.

This chain connects TRBV11-2 to TRBJ2-7, with 7 bases matching TRBD1. This CDR3 has 15 residues. CDR1 is SGHAT and CDR2 is FQNNGV in the germline V gene. J gave up 2 bases and V 0 bases, and 4 bases lay outside the gene matches. CDR3 coding DNA: TGTGCCAGCAGCTTAGATGGGACAGACACCTACGAGCAGTACTTC. It yields the protein CASSLDGTDTYEQYF. The entire variable domain, with the rest obtained from reference TRBV11-2 and TRBJ2-7, is as follows: EAGVAQSPRYKIIEKRQSVAFWCNPISGHATLYWYQQILGQGPKLLIQFQNNGVVDDSQLPKDRFSAERLKGVDSTLKIQPAKLEDSAVYLCASSLDGTDTYEQYFGPGTRLTVT.

The count of this clone is one. The genes are TRBV30 and TRBJ1-1; TRBD1 might be the D (5 bases). This CDR3 is built from 12 residues. The germline CDR1 and CDR2 sequences are GTSNPN and SVGIG (reference sequence). The V end was cut by 4 bases, the J end by 0 bases, with 6 bases between. CDR3 residues: CAWTGMNTEAFF. The DNA for the CDR3 is TGTGCCTGGACAGGGATGAACACTGAAGCTTTCTTT.

The CDR3 region is CASSLGTANTEAFF. The CDR3 DNA sequence: TGTGCCAGCAGCTTAGGGACAGCGAACACTGAAGCTTTCTTT. J is TRBJ1-1 and V is TRBV7-3, with TRBD1 identical over 7 bases. V lost 2 bases to trimming and J lost 1 base; unmatched junction nucleotides: 1. The CDR3 runs 14 residues. CDR1 SGHTA and CDR2 FQGTGA come from the germline V gene.

V gene TRBV27 combines with J gene TRBJ1-4; the match to TRBD1 covers 9 bases. The CDR3 has 16 amino acids. Germline CDR1 and CDR2: MNHEY and SMNVEV (reference sequence). The trim removed 5 bases at V and 8 bases at J, leaving 12 bases unmatched. CDR3 sequence (DNA): TGTGCCAGCAGTCCATACGGACAGGGGCGATGGGAAAAACTGTTTTTT. Amino acids: CASSPYGQGRWEKLFF.

The chain is built from TRBV2 and TRBJ2-5, with D possibly TRBD2 on 6 matching bases. The closer fit of TRBJ2-7 to the DNA end suggests the J call may be wrong. Germline values: CDR1 SNHLY, CDR2 FYNNEI. The CDR3 extends over 12 amino acids. The CDR3 protein is CASRESSYEQYF. For the CDR3, the DNA is TGTGCCAGCCGGGAGAGCTCCTACGAGCAGTACTTC.

The chain has TRBV2 and TRBJ1-5, with unresolved D. The CDR3 loop spans 17 amino acids. Germline values: CDR1 SNHLY, CDR2 FYNNEI. V lost 4 bases and J lost 0, with 16 bases in between. CDR3 region: CASSAPTALNSNQPQHF. CDR3 DNA sequence: TGTGCCAGCAGTGCCCCCACAGCTCTAAATAGCAATCAGCCCCAGCATTTT. The variable domain in full, completed from reference TRBV2 and TRBJ1-5, reads EPEVTQTPSHQVTQMGQEVILRCVPISNHLYFYWYRQILGQKVEFLVSFYNNEISEKSEIFDDQFSVERPDGSNFTLKIRSTKLEDSAMYFCASSAPTALNSNQPQHFGDGTRLSIL.

The chain combines TRBV5-6 with TRBJ1-1; tentatively, D is TRBD1 (5 bases). The CDR3 covers 14 residues. The V gene lost 7 bases and the J gene lost 6 bases, with 19 bases spanning the gap. Germline CDR1 is SGHDT and CDR2 is YYEEEE. CDR3 nucleotide sequence: TGTGCCAGCTTGATGTCGGTGTCGGGGGCTGAAGCTTTCTTT. Protein sequence: CASLMSVSGAEAFF.

The chain combines TRBV7-3 with TRBJ2-5, with 12 bases lining up with TRBD2. The CDR3 has 15 residues. Per the germline V gene, CDR1 is SGHTA and CDR2 is FQGTGA. The J segment lost 5 bases and the V segment lost 5 bases, leaving 6 bases of the junction unmatched. The CDR3 reads CASSLGLAGTETQYF. The CDR3 bases are TGTGCCAGCAGCCTCGGACTAGCGGGGACGGAGACCCAGTACTTC.

The V and J genes are TRBV4-1 and TRBJ2-7, with 10 bases matching TRBD1. The germline V gene has CDR1 MGHRA and CDR2 YSYEKL. V shed 1 base, J shed 2 bases, and the junction held 8 bases outside the gene matches. This CDR3 comprises 17 residues. In DNA form, the CDR3 reads TGCGCCAGCAGCCAAGGGGTGTCCGGGACAGGGGCCTACGAGCAGTACTTC. This codes for CASSQGVSGTGAYEQYF.

The gene calls are TRBV28 and TRBJ1-1, with D possibly being TRBD1 (5 bases). This CDR3 comprises 12 residues. V was cut by 8 bases and J by 8 bases, with 15 bases left in between. In germline, CDR1 is MDHEN, CDR2 SYDVKM. The CDR3 protein is CASSRPGREAFF. For the CDR3, the DNA is TGTGCCAGCTCTCGGCCAGGGCGGGAAGCTTTCTTT.

The rearrangement links TRBV5-1 to TRBJ2-7; D gene ambiguous. The V gene lost 4 bases and the J gene lost 6 bases, with 17 bases spanning the gap. This CDR3 region has 14 residues. CDR1 and CDR2 (germline): SGHRS, YFSETQ. CDR3 coding DNA: TGCGCCAGCAGCCCAACCGACCCCTCGGGCGAGCAGTACTTC. Amino acid sequence: CASSPTDPSGEQYF.

The CDR3 DNA is TGTGCCAGCAGCCAATCCGGGACAGGGGAGACACCCCTCCACTTT. This translates into CASSQSGTGETPLHF. The chain is built from TRBV25-1 and TRBJ1-6; 10 bases are a match to TRBD1. Germline V gives CDR1 MGHDK, CDR2 SYGVNS. Germline trimming cut 6 bases from V and 11 bases from J; bases unmatched to any gene: 10. The CDR3 is made up of 15 amino acids. The variable domain in full, with the rest retrieved from reference TRBV25-1 and TRBJ1-6, is EADIYQTPRYLVIGTGKKITLECSQTMGHDKMYWYQQDPGMELHLIHYSYGVNSTEKGDLSSESTVSRIRTEHFPLTLESARPSHTSQYLCASSQSGTGETPLHFGNGTRLTVT.

The chain combines TRBV30 with TRBJ2-2, with D possibly TRBD1 on 6 matching bases. The V end lost 2 bases, the J end lost 7 bases, and 8 bases lay between the germline ends. CDR1 is GTSNPN and CDR2 is SVGIG in the germline V gene (reference sequence). This CDR3 region has 12 residues. The CDR3 nucleotides are TGTGCCTGGAGTTTAGGGGGCGGGGAGCTGTTTTTT. Its protein product is CAWSLGGGELFF.

The rearrangement uses TRBV4-1 and TRBJ2-2; 10 positions match TRBD1. Germline V gives CDR1 MGHRA, CDR2 YSYEKL. This CDR3 has 18 amino acids. V shed 0 bases, J shed 6 bases, and the junction held 10 bases outside the gene matches. CDR3 amino acids: CASSQDRQETGGSGELFF. In DNA form, the CDR3 reads TGCGCCAGCAGCCAAGATCGGCAGGAGACAGGGGGCTCCGGGGAGCTGTTTTTT.